A single sample is the source of the 3 T cell receptor beta chains below, sequenced in a study of T-cell reconstitution after alpha-beta-depleted transplantation in children. Construction of the TCRbeta library involved unique molecular identifiers. Each CDR3 protein is one row after TCRdb ran MiXCR on the PCR reads. The sample has about 980,000 distinct CDR3 sequences, 25% to 35% seen once. The specimen was PBMCs, mostly from graft donor cells, collected 360 days after TCRalphabeta/CD19-depleted stem cell transplant. Every receptor here comes from a boy younger than two who had a stem cell transplant for SCID, so the T cells may come from the graft donor.

This clonotype was seen a few times. The J gene is TRBJ2-3, the V gene TRBV5-1, with D tentatively TRBD1 (6 bases). The CDR3 runs to 18 residues. Trimming took off 0 bases at V and 0 bases at J, with 17 bases between the two ends. Germline loops: CDR1 SGHRS, CDR2 YFSETQ. In DNA form, the CDR3 reads TGCGCCAGCAGCTTGGGCCCTGCCAGGGGTACTAGCACAGATACGCAGTATTTT. Protein: CASSLGPARGTSTDTQYF.

The rearrangement joins TRBV18 to TRBJ1-1; 7 nucleotides agree with TRBD1. The CDR3 runs 13 residues. Germline loops: CDR1 KGHSH, CDR2 LQKENI. V shed 5 bases and J 4 bases; nucleotides not matched to a gene: 4. CDR3 protein: CASSAQGITEAFF. Here the CDR3 DNA reads TGTGCCAGCTCAGCACAGGGGATCACTGAAGCTTTCTTT.

The CDR3 spells CASSLDGIQEQYF. The CDR3 bases are TGTGCCAGCAGTTTGGATGGGATCCAGGAGCAGTACTTC. V gene TRBV28 combines with J gene TRBJ2-7; D gene unclear. The ends were cut back, 3 bases at V and 7 bases at J, with 13 bases in the middle. CDR1 is MDHEN and CDR2 is SYDVKM in the germline V gene. The CDR3 has 13 amino acids. The full variable domain, completed using reference TRBV28 and TRBJ2-7, is DVKVTQSSRYLVKRTGEKVFLECVQDMDHENMFWYRQDPGLGLRLIYFSYDVKMKEKGDIPEGYSVSREKKERFSLILESASTNQTSMYLCASSLDGIQEQYFGPGTRLTVT.